The rows below give T cell receptor beta chains drawn from one sample of a study of cytotoxic CD8 clonotypes in ibrutinib-treated CLL. Data came from immunoSEQ multiplex PCR; TCRdb stores just in-frame clones and leaves some out. Here the sample spans under 200,000 clones, 81% being singletons. The source was PBMCs, collected after 12 months of ibrutinib treatment. Every receptor here comes from a human donor with chronic lymphocytic leukemia. CDR3s include the opening cysteine and the closing phenylalanine or tryptophan. A D gene is named only where the DNA matches it firmly. Size values are once, few and many counts, or a class for expanded clones, and some rows have none.

D gene,J gene,CDR3 length,V gene,clone size,CDR3 DNA,CDR3 protein
.,TRBJ1-1,15,TRBV7-2,.,TGTGCCAGCAGCTTAGTTGGTCAAGGGGGCACTGAAGCTTTCTTT,CASSLVGQGGTEAFF
TRBD1,TRBJ2-7,16,TRBV7-9,.,TGTGCCAGCAGCTTCGCCGGGACAGGGATGGTATACGAGCAGTACTTC,CASSFAGTGMVYEQYF
.,TRBJ1-1,14,TRBV29-1,.,TGCAGCGTCATTTCCAGACAGGCAACCACTGAAGCTTTCTTT,CSVISRQATTEAFF
.,TRBJ1-5,14,TRBV6-1,once,TGTGCCAGCAGTGATATAAGTCAAGGTCAGCCCCAGCATTTT,CASSDISQGQPQHF
.,TRBJ2-3,13,TRBV27,.,TGTGCCAGCCGAAGCGGGAGCACAGATACGCAGTATTTT,CASRSGSTDTQYF
.,TRBJ2-7,15,TRBV5-1,.,TGCGCCAGCAGCGGGGCAGGTACAAAAGACTACGAGCAGTACTTC,CASSGAGTKDYEQYF
.,TRBJ2-5,13,TRBV27,once,TGTGCCAGCAGTTTGGGGGAAAGGGAGACCCAGTACTTC,CASSLGERETQYF
.,TRBJ2-1,16,TRBV28,few,TGTGCCAGCAGTTTAGCGGGTAACCTCTTCTACAATGAGCAGTTCTTC,CASSLAGNLFYNEQFF
.,TRBJ2-4,16,TRBV27,.,TGTGCCAGCAGTTTGTCTATCGGGTCGGCCAAAAACATTCAGTACTTC,CASSLSIGSAKNIQYF
TRBD2,TRBJ2-3,15,TRBV5-6,once,TGTGCCAGCAGCTTGTACCGGACTAGTTATGATACGCAGTATTTT,CASSLYRTSYDTQYF
TRBD2,TRBJ2-5,17,TRBV7-2,.,TGTGCCAGCAGCTTCCAGGGGGGCGGACTAGCGGCGGAGACCCAGTACTTC,CASSFQGGGLAAETQYF
.,TRBJ2-1,17,TRBV29-1,.,TGCAGCGCTCCAACTAAATTCGGGACCGCCGGCCACAATGAGCAGTTCTTC,CSAPTKFGTAGHNEQFF
.,TRBJ1-1,13,TRBV6-5,.,TGTGCCAGCAGTTATGACCGGCTTAAGGGAGCTTTCTTT,CASSYDRLKGAFF
.,TRBJ1-1,13,TRBV27,once,TGTGCCAGCAGTTTCGGCAGGGATCTCGAAGCTTTCTTT,CASSFGRDLEAFF
.,TRBJ1-1,14,TRBV2,few,TGTGCCAGCAGTAGAATACAGGGTGGGACTGAAGCTTTCTTT,CASSRIQGGTEAFF
TRBD1,TRBJ2-7,12,TRBV28,few,TGTGCCAGCAGGGGACAGGCATACGAGCAGTACTTC,CASRGQAYEQYF
.,TRBJ1-6,20,TRBV7-4,.,TGTGCCAGCAGCAGCCAGGGCAGGGATGGGGCTAGCTCCTATAATTCACCCCTCCACTTT,CASSSQGRDGASSYNSPLHF
TRBD2,TRBJ2-1,14,TRBV7-9,.,TGTGCCAGCAGCCAGAGCGGGAGGTACAATGAGCAGTTCTTC,CASSQSGRYNEQFF
TRBD2,TRBJ2-1,15,TRBV7-3,.,TGTGCCAGCAGCTGGGGACTAGCGGGCTACAATGAGCAGTTCTTC,CASSWGLAGYNEQFF
TRBD1,TRBJ1-1,17,TRBV27,.,TGTGCCAGCAGTCCGCGGACAGGGGTTCGAATGAACACTGAAGCTTTCTTT,CASSPRTGVRMNTEAFF
.,TRBJ1-3,15,TRBV30,.,TGTGCCTGGACCAACCGGGGGGTTCGGGGAAACACCATATATTTT,CAWTNRGVRGNTIYF
.,TRBJ2-1,15,TRBV7-7,once,TGTGCCAGCAGCTTATTCGAGGGGGGGCCGAATGAGCAGTTCTTC,CASSLFEGGPNEQFF
TRBD2,TRBJ2-1,15,TRBV19,once,TGTGCCAGTAGTAGGAGCGGGGGGGCCAGCAATGAGCAGTTCTTC,CASSRSGGASNEQFF
.,TRBJ1-1,14,TRBV2,.,TGTGCCAGCAGATTCCGGACCTTGAACACTGAAGCTTTCTTT,CASRFRTLNTEAFF
.,TRBJ2-2,12,TRBV6-5,.,TGTGCCAGCGGGGGGAACACCGGGGAGCTGTTTTTT,CASGGNTGELFF
.,TRBJ1-1,15,TRBV6-1,.,TGTGCCAGCAGTGACGGGATAAAAAGATTGACTGAAGCTTTCTTT,CASSDGIKRLTEAFF
.,TRBJ2-7,13,TRBV6-5,.,TGTGCCAGCAGTTACCCCAAGGGGGGCGAGCAGTACTTC,CASSYPKGGEQYF
.,TRBJ2-5,13,TRBV30,.,TGTGCCTGGAGCCCAGGGGCTCCTGAGACCCAGTACTTC,CAWSPGAPETQYF
TRBD2,TRBJ2-5,16,TRBV28,.,TGTGCCAGCAGTCCTCGACTAGCGGGGGAACAAGGGACCCAGTACTTC,CASSPRLAGEQGTQYF
TRBD2,TRBJ2-3,14,TRBV6-6,.,TGTGCCAGCAGTTATGGGGGGGGCACAGATACGCAGTATTTT,CASSYGGGTDTQYF
.,TRBJ2-1,13,TRBV7-2,few,TGTGCCGGGAAAGGACGGTCTTACAATGAGCAGTTCTTC,CAGKGRSYNEQFF
.,TRBJ1-3,15,TRBV7-8,.,TGTGCCAGCAGCTCTACAGCGAGATCTGGAAACACCATATATTTT,CASSSTARSGNTIYF
.,TRBJ2-7,14,TRBV28,.,TGTGCCAGCAGTCCGGGGCTAGTGGTTCGCGAGCAGTACTTC,CASSPGLVVREQYF
.,TRBJ2-2,13,TRBV28,.,TGTGCCAGCAGTCGCAGGGTCACCGGGGAGCTGTTTTTT,CASSRRVTGELFF
.,TRBJ1-1,15,TRBV27,.,TGTGCCAGCAGTCCCTTGAGCGGGAGTAACACTGAAGCTTTCTTT,CASSPLSGSNTEAFF
.,TRBJ2-1,15,TRBV27,.,TGTGCCAGCAGTAGCACTTCAGAAGCCTACAATGAGCAGTTCTTC,CASSSTSEAYNEQFF
TRBD1,TRBJ2-7,14,TRBV7-9,.,TGTGCCAGCAGCCCCACAGGGGGCGTCTACGAGCAGTACTTC,CASSPTGGVYEQYF
.,TRBJ2-7,10,TRBV29-1,.,TGCAGCGTTGTTATCCGGGAGCAGTACTTC,CSVVIREQYF
.,TRBJ2-7,13,TRBV29-1,.,TGCAGCGTTGAAGGACAGAGCTCCTACGAGCAGTACTTC,CSVEGQSSYEQYF
.,TRBJ2-1,14,TRBV7-3,once,TGTGCCAGCAGCCCGGTGCCGATCCAGAATGAGCAGTTCTTC,CASSPVPIQNEQFF
TRBD1,TRBJ1-2,14,TRBV28,few,TGTGCCACACCCCGGGGGACAGGGCGTTCAGGCTACACCTTC,CATPRGTGRSGYTF
TRBD2,TRBJ2-3,19,TRBV2,.,TGTGCCAGCAGTTTTTTATCGACTAGCGGGGGGCAAGGAGGGGATACGCAGTATTTT,CASSFLSTSGGQGGDTQYF
.,TRBJ1-2,13,TRBV7-9,.,TGTGCCAGCAGCTTACTCCAGGGCTATGGCTACACCTTC,CASSLLQGYGYTF